A single sample gave rise to the 28 T cell receptor beta chains below, sequenced in a study of T-cell reconstitution after alpha-beta-depleted transplantation in children. A library of TCRbeta sequences, prepared with unique molecular identifiers, was generated. Using its own MiXCR run on the PCR reads, TCRdb lists one record per CDR3 protein. The repertoire has some 200,000 distinct CDR3 sequences, about 9.5% of them found once; the top ten carry about 6%. The sequenced sample was PBMCs from the stem cell graft donor, obtained from the stem cell graft. The receptor source for this set is a human donor who donated a stem cell graft to a child with acute lymphoblastic leukemia.

This clonotype has a handful of counts. The rearrangement links TRBV29-1 to TRBJ2-2; 10 positions agree with TRBD1. This CDR3 is 16 amino acids long. V lost 5 bases and J lost 2; bases outside the gene matches: 8. Germline CDR1 reads SQVTM; CDR2 reads ANQGSEA. The CDR3 nucleotides are TGCAGCGTTACCACCGACAGGGGGCCAAACACCGGGGAGCTGTTTTTT. This encodes CSVTTDRGPNTGELFF.

The chain joins TRBV20-1 to TRBJ1-2; 9 bases are a match to TRBD1. CDR1 and CDR2 (germline): DFQATT, SNEGSKA (reference sequence). CDR3 length equals 12 residues. Trimming took 6 bases from V and 7 from J; bases not matched to a gene: 6. The CDR3 coding sequence is TGCAGTGCAGGGGACAGGGATAGTGGCTACACCTTC. Protein product: CSAGDRDSGYTF.

The chain couples TRBV15 to TRBJ2-5; D is perhaps TRBD2 (7 bases). The CDR3 is 16 amino acids. V was clipped by 3 bases and J by 2 bases, with 16 bases between them. Germline CDR1 and CDR2: LNHNV and YYDKDF (reference sequence). The CDR3 here is CATSRWGGGEQETQYF. CDR3 in DNA: TGTGCCACCAGCAGGTGGGGGGGCGGGGAACAAGAGACCCAGTACTTC.

This clonotype has just a few counts. The V call is TRBV3-1, the J call TRBJ2-7, with TRBD1 identical over 9 bases. This CDR3 region has 15 residues. Losses at the gene ends were 3 bases for V and 5 bases for J; bases not matched to a gene: 8. Germline values: CDR1 LGHDT, CDR2 YNNKEL (reference sequence). The CDR3 spells CASSHSGTGMNEQYF. The CDR3 coding sequence is TGTGCCAGCAGCCATTCCGGGACAGGGATGAACGAGCAGTACTTC.

This clonotype has at least ten counts. J is TRBJ1-2 and V is TRBV5-1; D ambiguous. Germline values: CDR1 SGHRS, CDR2 YFSETQ. This CDR3 has 13 residues. V lost 0 bases and J 4 bases, leaving 7 bases between the germline ends. The DNA of the CDR3 is TGCGCCAGCAGCTTGGAACAAGCCTATGGCTACACCTTC. This encodes CASSLEQAYGYTF. Full variable domain (remainder filled in from reference TRBV5-1 and TRBJ1-2): KAGVTQTPRYLIKTRGQQVTLSCSPISGHRSVSWYQQTPGQGLQFLFEYFSETQRNKGNFPGRFSGRQFSNSRSEMNVSTLELGDSALYLCASSLEQAYGYTFGSGTRLTVV.

This clonotype was seen more than once but under ten times. The rearrangement uses TRBV5-1 and TRBJ1-6, with 8 bases lining up with TRBD1. Germline V gene data show CDR1 as SGHRS and CDR2 as YFSETQ. There are 15 residues in the CDR3. Germline trimming cut 3 bases from V and 5 bases from J; bases unmatched to any gene: 4. The CDR3 spells CASSSDRGDNSPLHF. In nucleotides, the CDR3 is TGCGCCAGCAGCTCCGACAGGGGTGATAATTCACCCCTCCACTTT.

This clonotype was counted a few times. The chain couples TRBV20-1 to TRBJ2-1, with 9 positions matching TRBD2. The CDR3 has 14 residues. The V gene's germline CDR1 is DFQATT and CDR2 SNEGSKA (reference sequence). V shed 6 bases and J 8 bases; nucleotides not matched to a gene: 11. CDR3 bases: TGCAGTGCCCTCCGCGGGGGGGGCAGCGATGAGCAGTTCTTC. Protein: CSALRGGGSDEQFF.

The V and J genes are TRBV19 and TRBJ2-5; 10 nucleotides line up with TRBD2. The V and J ends lost 7 bases and 5 bases, in that order; junction bases with no gene match: 16. CDR3 size: 17 residues. Germline values: CDR1 LNHDA, CDR2 SQIVND (reference sequence). In nucleotides, the CDR3 is TGTGCCAGTAAAAGGAGGAGCGGGGGGGCTCGGTACGAGACCCAGTACTTC. It translates to CASKRRSGGARYETQYF. The full variable domain, its missing parts supplied by reference TRBV19 and TRBJ2-5, is DGGITQSPKYLFRKEGQNVTLSCEQNLNHDAMYWYRQDPGQGLRLIYYSQIVNDFQKGDIAEGYSVSREKKESFPLTVTSAQKNPTAFYLCASKRRSGGARYETQYFGPGTRLLVL.

This clonotype was seen many times. This rearrangement joins TRBV12-3 or TRBV12-4 to TRBJ2-3; 8 nucleotides match TRBD1. The CDR3 is 15 amino acids. Unmatched junction bases numbered 10, after V lost 7 bases and J lost 4 bases. The CDR3 region is CASNGQGSKSDTQYF. The DNA of the CDR3 is TGTGCCAGCAACGGACAGGGAAGTAAATCAGATACGCAGTATTTT.

This clonotype was counted ten times or more. This sequence joins TRBV4-3 and TRBJ2-2, with D tentatively TRBD2 (6 bases). The CDR3 consists of 16 residues. CDR1 and CDR2 (germline): LGHNA, YSLEER. Trimming cost V 3 bases and J 6 bases, with 17 bases left between them. Here the CDR3 reads CASSQSPGVRPGELFF. CDR3 in DNA: TGCGCCAGCAGCCAGAGCCCGGGGGTTAGGCCCGGGGAGCTGTTTTTT.

This clonotype was counted only a few times. This chain uses TRBV5-1 with TRBJ1-1, with D maybe TRBD1 (5 bases). This CDR3 has 13 amino acids. Germline V gives CDR1 SGHRS, CDR2 YFSETQ. V shed 3 bases and J shed 5 bases, with 11 bases lying between them. In DNA, the CDR3 is TGCGCCAGCAGCTGGGACGTAGGAACTGAAGCTTTCTTT. It translates to CASSWDVGTEAFF.

The chain is built from TRBV18 and TRBJ1-2; 8 nucleotides agree with TRBD1. The CDR3 length is 15 residues. Per the germline V gene, CDR1 is KGHSH and CDR2 is LQKENI. V trimming: 3 bases; J trimming: 5 bases; junction bases outside the gene matches: 8. CDR3 coding DNA: TGTGCCAGCTCACCCCCGGGACAGGCATATTATGGCTACACCTTC. This codes for CASSPPGQAYYGYTF.

The V call is TRBV2, the J call TRBJ2-7; 8 nucleotides match TRBD1. Looked up from germline, CDR1 is SNHLY and CDR2 is FYNNEI. The CDR3 totals 14 residues. The V segment lost 6 bases and the J segment 5 bases; nucleotides outside the gene matches: 9. The CDR3 protein is CASSKWDRSNEQYF. In DNA, the CDR3 is TGTGCCAGCAGCAAGTGGGACAGGTCAAACGAGCAGTACTTC.

The rearrangement links TRBV20-1 to TRBJ1-1; the match to TRBD1 covers 7 bases. This CDR3 is built from 19 residues. CDR1 is DFQATT, CDR2 SNEGSKA, per germline (reference sequence). The trim removed 3 bases at V and 6 bases at J, leaving 25 bases unmatched. CDR3 loop: CSASSPLGTEQGVVAEAFF. CDR3 nucleotide sequence: TGCAGTGCTAGTAGCCCCCTCGGGACAGAGCAGGGCGTTGTTGCTGAAGCTTTCTTT.

This clonotype was detected only a few times. The rearrangement uses TRBV12-3 or TRBV12-4 and TRBJ2-5; 7 positions agree with TRBD1. The CDR3 is 14 amino acids. The V and J ends lost 3 bases and 2 bases, in that order; junction bases with no gene match: 3. The CDR3 DNA reads as TGTGCCAGCAGTTTGGGCAGGGGGCAAGAGACCCAGTACTTC. Its translation: CASSLGRGQETQYF.

This clonotype occurred many times. The V and J genes are TRBV29-1 and TRBJ2-6; perhaps TRBD2 as D (5 bases). Germline assignment: CDR1 SQVTM and CDR2 ANQGSEA. Between the trimmed V and J ends, which lost 0 bases and 4 bases, there was a span of 10 bases. This CDR3 region has 15 residues. The CDR3 DNA follows: TGCAGCGTTGAAGACGGCGGGTACGGGGCCAACGTCCTGACTTTC. Protein product: CSVEDGGYGANVLTF.

This clonotype was counted at least ten times. The CDR3 protein is CASSLEGYEQYF. In DNA form, the CDR3 reads TGCGCCAGCAGCTTGGAGGGCTACGAGCAGTACTTC. The chain uses TRBV5-1 and TRBJ2-7; D gene uncertain. Germline loops: CDR1 SGHRS, CDR2 YFSETQ. The CDR3 is made up of 12 amino acids. V gave up 0 bases and J gave up 3 bases, with 4 bases separating them.

V is TRBV15 and J is TRBJ2-7; D is ambiguous. Germline lookup yields CDR1 LNHNV and CDR2 YYDKDF (reference sequence). This CDR3 has 18 residues. Trimming removed 0 bases from V and 4 bases from J, with 22 bases in between. The CDR3 nucleotides read TGTGCCACCAGCAGAGACGCCGGAATTAAGGGTATACAGTACGAGCAGTACTTC. Translating it yields CATSRDAGIKGIQYEQYF.

This clonotype was counted a few times. The chain carries TRBV6-5 and TRBJ2-2; 9 positions match TRBD1. V dropped 2 bases and J dropped 6; count of bases not matched to a gene: 4. The length of the CDR3 is 15 residues. Germline V gene sequence: CDR1 MNHEY, CDR2 SVGAGI. CDR3 sequence: CASSYGQGRAGELFF. CDR3 sequence (DNA): TGTGCCAGCAGTTACGGACAGGGGCGGGCCGGGGAGCTGTTTTTT.

This clonotype was detected only a few times. This chain uses TRBV4-3 with TRBJ1-2; maybe TRBD1 (5 bases). The CDR3 contains 15 residues. Germline assignment: CDR1 LGHNA and CDR2 YSLEER. V was pared by 0 bases and J by 6 bases, with 14 bases between. CDR3 nucleotide sequence: TGCGCCAGCAGCCAAGATGGTGCGGGGGGGGATGGCTACACCTTC. It codes for CASSQDGAGGDGYTF.

This clonotype was recorded a few times. The chain uses TRBV20-1 and TRBJ2-5; 7 bases fit TRBD2. V shed 4 bases, J shed 1 base, and the junction held 12 bases outside the gene matches. CDR3 size: 16 residues. In germline, CDR1 is DFQATT, CDR2 SNEGSKA (reference sequence). CDR3 coding DNA: TGCAGTGCTAACGGGGCCCCACTAGCGCCCCAAGAGACCCAGTACTTC. Protein: CSANGAPLAPQETQYF.

This clonotype was detected a few times. CDR3: CASSSGQALTANVLTF. The CDR3 DNA reads as TGTGCCAGCAGTTCAGGACAGGCCCTCACGGCCAACGTCCTGACTTTC. The V and J genes are TRBV12-3 or TRBV12-4 and TRBJ2-6; 7 bases fit TRBD1. CDR3 length: 16 residues. V lost 4 bases and J lost 6; bases outside the gene matches: 9.

This clonotype came up many times. The V gene is TRBV5-1, the J gene TRBJ1-4; D possibly corresponds to TRBD1 (6 bases). Germline-derived CDR1 and CDR2 are SGHRS and YFSETQ. V was trimmed by 1 base and J by 6 bases, leaving 19 bases between them. This CDR3 spans 17 amino acids. The CDR3 here is CASSLSGTTESYEKLFF. CDR3 in DNA: TGCGCCAGCAGCTTGTCTGGGACAACGGAATCATATGAAAAACTGTTTTTT.

This clonotype was seen a few times. The chain has TRBV7-9 and TRBJ1-2; D gene unclear. V dropped 2 bases and J dropped 5 bases, with 12 bases sitting between them. This CDR3 has 14 amino acids. The V gene's germline CDR1 is SEHNR and CDR2 FQNEAQ (reference sequence). This chain's CDR3 is CASSLSQYGYGYTF. The DNA for the CDR3 is TGTGCCAGCAGCTTATCCCAGTATGGGTATGGCTACACCTTC. Full variable domain (rest looked up from reference TRBV7-9 and TRBJ1-2): DTGVSQNPRHKITKRGQNVTFRCDPISEHNRLYWYRQTLGQGPEFLTYFQNEAQLEKSRLLSDRFSAERPKGSFSTLEIQRTEQGDSAMYLCASSLSQYGYGYTFGSGTRLTVV.

This clonotype was observed at least ten times. The gene calls are TRBV12-3 or TRBV12-4 and TRBJ1-5; D remains ambiguous. This CDR3 spans 14 amino acids. Trimming removed 3 bases at V and 2 bases at J, with 8 bases between. The CDR3 reads CASSFFGRNQPQHF. Written as DNA, the CDR3 is TGTGCCAGCAGTTTTTTCGGTCGCAATCAGCCCCAGCATTTT.

This clonotype appeared a few times. V usage is TRBV20-1 and J usage is TRBJ1-2, with a weak D call TRBD1 (6 bases). Germline CDR1 and CDR2: DFQATT and SNEGSKA (reference sequence). Trimming left V 0 bases short and J 10 bases short, with 18 bases between. The CDR3 covers 14 residues. The CDR3 region is CSARDGGREGDYTF. The CDR3 DNA sequence: TGCAGTGCTAGAGATGGGGGCAGGGAAGGGGACTACACCTTC.

The rearrangement links TRBV27 to TRBJ2-7, with D tentatively TRBD1 or TRBD2 (5 bases each). The CDR3 spans 16 residues. The V gene's germline CDR1 is MNHEY and CDR2 SMNVEV (reference sequence). Trimming shortened V by 0 bases and J by 2 bases, and 14 bases separated the two germline ends. CDR3 nucleotide sequence: TGTGCCAGCAGTTTATCTTATTCGGGGACGACCTACGAGCAGTACTTC. It yields the protein CASSLSYSGTTYEQYF.

The J gene is TRBJ2-3, the V gene TRBV6-6; D remains unclear. CDR1 MNHNY and CDR2 SVGAGI come from the germline V gene (reference sequence). V was shortened by 2 bases and J by 6 bases, with 9 bases between the two germline ends. The CDR3 sequence is 13 residues long. CDR3 residues: CASSYDFLDTQYF. The CDR3 DNA sequence: TGTGCCAGCAGTTACGATTTTCTCGATACGCAGTATTTT.